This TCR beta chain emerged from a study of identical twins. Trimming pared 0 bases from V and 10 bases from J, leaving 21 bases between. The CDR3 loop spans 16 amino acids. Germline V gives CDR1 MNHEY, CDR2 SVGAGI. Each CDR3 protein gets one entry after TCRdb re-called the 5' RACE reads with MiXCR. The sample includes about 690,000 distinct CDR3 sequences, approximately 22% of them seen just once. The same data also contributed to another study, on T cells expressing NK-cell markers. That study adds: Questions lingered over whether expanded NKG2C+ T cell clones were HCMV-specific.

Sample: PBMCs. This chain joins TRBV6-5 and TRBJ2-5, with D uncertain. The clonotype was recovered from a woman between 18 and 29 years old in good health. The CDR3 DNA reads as TGTGCCAGCAGTTACTCGGCTGGAACAATGGAGAGAAGCCAGTACTTC. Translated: CASSYSAGTMERSQYF.